The 5 T cell receptor beta chains below all came from one sample that was sequenced in a study of T cells after yellow fever vaccination. TCRdb reprocessed the 5' RACE reads via MiXCR and lists one record per CDR3 protein. The table shows roughly 94,000 distinct CDR3 sequences, with roughly 10% occurring only once. Sample: CD8+ T cells not binding an NS4B(214-222) dextramer, sorted from PBMCs, taken approximately 15 days after the first yellow fever vaccination. The receptor source for this set is a man between 18 and 29 years old who received the YFV17D yellow fever vaccine.

This clonotype has more than one count but fewer than ten. The CDR3 bases are TGTGCCAGCAGCTTATACTCTAGCGGGGGGTACAATGAGCAGTTCTTC. Translated, it gives CASSLYSSGGYNEQFF. This chain connects TRBV7-3 to TRBJ2-1, with 11 bases aligning to TRBD2. Germline CDR1 SGHTA, CDR2 FQGTGA. The CDR3 length is 16 residues. The trim removed 2 bases at V and 4 bases at J, leaving 4 bases unmatched. Complete variable domain (other parts from reference TRBV7-3 and TRBJ2-1): GAGVSQTPSNKVTEKGKYVELRCDPISGHTALYWYRQSLGQGPEFLIYFQGTGAADDSGLPNDRFFAVRPEGSVSTLKIQRTERGDSAVYLCASSLYSSGGYNEQFFGPGTRLTVL.

The CDR3 region has the DNA TGCAGCGTCCATCAGGCCGGACAGGGTGTCTCAGATACGCAGTATTTT. Translated, it gives CSVHQAGQGVSDTQYF. V gene TRBV29-1 combines with J gene TRBJ2-3, with 8 nucleotides matching TRBD1. Germline CDR1 SQVTM, CDR2 ANQGSEA. J was trimmed by 4 bases and V by 6 bases; bases with no gene match: 15. The CDR3 length is 16 residues.

This clonotype has just a few counts. The chain is built from TRBV4-1 and TRBJ2-7; 10 positions agree with TRBD2. From germline, CDR1 is MGHRA and CDR2 YSYEKL. V trimming: 5 bases; J trimming: 2 bases; junction bases outside the gene matches: 3. This CDR3 contains 14 residues. The CDR3 DNA is TGCGCCAGCAGCGACACTAGCGGGGCCTACGAGCAGTACTTC. It yields the protein CASSDTSGAYEQYF.

J is TRBJ2-7 and V is TRBV4-3; D remains ambiguous. This CDR3 spans 15 amino acids. Germline lookup yields CDR1 LGHNA and CDR2 YSLEER. Trimming stripped 1 base from V and 3 bases from J, with 13 bases between. DNA of the CDR3: TGCGCCAGCAGCCAAGCCGGTCGTACAAGCTACGAGCAGTACTTC. Amino acid sequence: CASSQAGRTSYEQYF.

This clonotype was found a few times. The chain combines TRBV2 with TRBJ2-1, with 8 nucleotides matching TRBD2. Germline V gene sequence: CDR1 SNHLY, CDR2 FYNNEI. Trimming removed 11 bases from V and 3 bases from J; junction bases left unmatched: 3. CDR3 length: 12 residues. The DNA for the CDR3 is TGTGCCGGGGGACTAGACTACAATGAGCAGTTCTTC. Translation: CAGGLDYNEQFF.